The T cell receptor (beta chain) described here comes from a study of shared clonotypes between healthy human individuals. General study points: Few donors restricted represented genetic and exposure-history diversity. Naive subsets generally exceeded memory subsets in estimated richness.

Replicate PCRs run on sorted subsets employed approximately 0.2 ug DNA, some 33,000 T cell genomes. Generated by immunoSEQ multiplex PCR, the TCRdb table keeps only in-frame clones and is missing some. This table has some 1.4 million clones, roughly 96% appearing once. A remark on this clone: As yet, its antigen is unknown.

The TCR comes from a man aged 30 to 39 in good health. Material for sequencing was naive CD4+ T cells sorted from blood. Subset meaning: CD45RA+ positively selected.

The CDR3 region is CASSVASGSSETQYF. The CDR3, as DNA: TGTGCCAGCAGCGTGGCTAGCGGGAGTTCAGAGACCCAGTACTTC. The rearrangement links TRBV7-2 to TRBJ2-5, with TRBD2 matching over 10 bases. This CDR3 has 15 amino acids. J lost 4 bases, V lost 5 bases, and 7 bases had no gene match. In germline, CDR1 is SGHTA, CDR2 FQGNSA. The entire variable domain, with the rest obtained from reference TRBV7-2 and TRBJ2-5, is as follows: GAGVSQSPSNKVTEKGKDVELRCDPISGHTALYWYRQSLGQGLEFLIYFQGNSAPDKSGLPSDRFSAERTGGSVSTLTIQRTQQEDSAVYLCASSVASGSSETQYFGPGTRLLVL.